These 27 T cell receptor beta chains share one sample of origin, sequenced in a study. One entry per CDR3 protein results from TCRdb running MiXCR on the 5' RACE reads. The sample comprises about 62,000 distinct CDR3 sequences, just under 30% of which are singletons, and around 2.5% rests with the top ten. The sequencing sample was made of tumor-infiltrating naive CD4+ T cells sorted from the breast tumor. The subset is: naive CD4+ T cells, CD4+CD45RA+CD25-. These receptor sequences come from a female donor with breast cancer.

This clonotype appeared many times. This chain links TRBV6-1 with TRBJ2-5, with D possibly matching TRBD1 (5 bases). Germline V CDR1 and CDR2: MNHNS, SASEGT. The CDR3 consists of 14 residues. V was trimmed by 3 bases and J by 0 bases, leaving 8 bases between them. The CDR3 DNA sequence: TGTGCCAGCAGTGAGGACATTTACCAAGAGACCCAGTACTTC. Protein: CASSEDIYQETQYF.

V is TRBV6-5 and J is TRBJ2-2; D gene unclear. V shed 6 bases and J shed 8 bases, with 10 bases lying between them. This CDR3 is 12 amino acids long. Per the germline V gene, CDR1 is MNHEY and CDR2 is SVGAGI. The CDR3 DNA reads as TGTGCCAGCAGCTTTACCAGAGGGGAGCTGTTTTTT. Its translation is CASSFTRGELFF.

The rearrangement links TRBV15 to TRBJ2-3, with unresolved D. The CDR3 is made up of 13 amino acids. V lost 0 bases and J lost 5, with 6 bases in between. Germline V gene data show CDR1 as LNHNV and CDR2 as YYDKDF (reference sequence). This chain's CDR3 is CATSRDRVDTQYF. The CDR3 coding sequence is TGTGCCACCAGCAGAGATCGAGTAGATACGCAGTATTTT.

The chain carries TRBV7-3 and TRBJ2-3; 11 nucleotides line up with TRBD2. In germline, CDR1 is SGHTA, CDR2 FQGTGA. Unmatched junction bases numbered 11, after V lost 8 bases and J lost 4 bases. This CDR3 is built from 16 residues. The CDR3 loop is CASGVSGGALADTQYF. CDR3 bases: TGTGCCAGCGGCGTTAGCGGGGGGGCCTTGGCAGATACGCAGTATTTT.

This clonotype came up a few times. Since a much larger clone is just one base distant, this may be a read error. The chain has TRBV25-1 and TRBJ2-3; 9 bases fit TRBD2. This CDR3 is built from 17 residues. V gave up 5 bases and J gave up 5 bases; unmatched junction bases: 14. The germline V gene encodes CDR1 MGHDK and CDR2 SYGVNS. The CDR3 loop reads CASSNSRGGGAIDTQYF. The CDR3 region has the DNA TGTGCCAGCAGTAATTCCAGGGGCGGGGGGGCCATAGATACGCAGTATTTT.

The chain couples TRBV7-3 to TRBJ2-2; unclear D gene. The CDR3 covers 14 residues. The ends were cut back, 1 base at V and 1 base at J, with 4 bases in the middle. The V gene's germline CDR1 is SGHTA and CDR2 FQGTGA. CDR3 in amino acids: CASSLIENTGELFF. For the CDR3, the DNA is TGTGCCAGCAGCTTAATTGAGAACACCGGGGAGCTGTTTTTT.

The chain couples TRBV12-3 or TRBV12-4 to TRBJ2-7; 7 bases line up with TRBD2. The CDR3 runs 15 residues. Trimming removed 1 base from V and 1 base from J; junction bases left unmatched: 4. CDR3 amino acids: CASSLGRRGSYEQYF. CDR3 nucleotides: TGTGCCAGCAGTTTAGGTCGGCGGGGGTCCTACGAGCAGTACTTC.

The CDR3 region has the DNA TGCAGTGCTAGTCTAGGCGAGCAGTCCCTCCACTTT. Translating it yields CSASLGEQSLHF. The J gene is TRBJ1-6, the V gene TRBV20-1; no definite D call. There are 12 residues in the CDR3. V shed 3 bases and J shed 14 bases, with 14 bases lying between them. Looked up from germline, CDR1 is DFQATT and CDR2 is SNEGSKA (reference sequence).

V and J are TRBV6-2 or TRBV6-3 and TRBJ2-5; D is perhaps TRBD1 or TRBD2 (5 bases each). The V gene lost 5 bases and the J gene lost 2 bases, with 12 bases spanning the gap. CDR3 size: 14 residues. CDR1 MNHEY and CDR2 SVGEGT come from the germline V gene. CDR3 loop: CASSPPGQQETQYF. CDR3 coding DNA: TGTGCCAGCAGTCCCCCGGGGCAGCAAGAGACCCAGTACTTC.

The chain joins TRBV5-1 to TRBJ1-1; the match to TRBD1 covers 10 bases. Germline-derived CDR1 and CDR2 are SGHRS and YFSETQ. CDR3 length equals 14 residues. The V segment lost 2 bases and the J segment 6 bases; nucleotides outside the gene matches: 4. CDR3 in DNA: TGCGCCAGCAGCTTTGGCGGGACAGGGGCTGAAGCTTTCTTT. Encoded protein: CASSFGGTGAEAFF.

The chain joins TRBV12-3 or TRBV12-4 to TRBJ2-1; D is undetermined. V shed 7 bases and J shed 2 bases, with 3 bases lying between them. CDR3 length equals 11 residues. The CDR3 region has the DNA TGTGCCAGCATGGCCTACAATGAGCAGTTCTTC. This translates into CASMAYNEQFF.

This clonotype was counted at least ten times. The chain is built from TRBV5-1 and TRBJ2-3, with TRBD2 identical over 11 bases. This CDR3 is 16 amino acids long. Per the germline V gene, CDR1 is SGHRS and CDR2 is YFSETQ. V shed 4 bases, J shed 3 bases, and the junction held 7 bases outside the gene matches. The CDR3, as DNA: TGCGCCAGCAGCCCCGGGACTAGCGGTTATACAGATACGCAGTATTTT. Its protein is CASSPGTSGYTDTQYF.

The CDR3: CASSYVRDTEAFF. In DNA form, the CDR3 reads TGTGCCAGCAGCTACGTACGGGACACTGAAGCTTTCTTT. The rearrangement uses TRBV7-2 and TRBJ1-1; D unclear. V was shortened by 4 bases and J by 3 bases, with 9 bases between the two germline ends. CDR1 and CDR2 (germline): SGHTA, FQGNSA. The CDR3 length is 13 residues.

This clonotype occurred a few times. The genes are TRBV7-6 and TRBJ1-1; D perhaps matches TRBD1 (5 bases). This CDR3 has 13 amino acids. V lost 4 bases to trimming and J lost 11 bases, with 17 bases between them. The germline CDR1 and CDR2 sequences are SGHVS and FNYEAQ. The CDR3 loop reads CASSSGTVSSAFF. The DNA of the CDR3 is TGTGCCAGCAGCTCAGGGACTGTTTCCTCGGCTTTCTTT.

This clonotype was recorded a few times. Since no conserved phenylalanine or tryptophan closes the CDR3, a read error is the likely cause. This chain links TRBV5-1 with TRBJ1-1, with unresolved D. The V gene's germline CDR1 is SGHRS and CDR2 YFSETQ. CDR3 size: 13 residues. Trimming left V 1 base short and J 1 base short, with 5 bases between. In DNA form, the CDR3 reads TGCGCCAGCAGCTTGAACGAGAACACTGAAGCTTTCTCT. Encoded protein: CASSLNENTEAFS.

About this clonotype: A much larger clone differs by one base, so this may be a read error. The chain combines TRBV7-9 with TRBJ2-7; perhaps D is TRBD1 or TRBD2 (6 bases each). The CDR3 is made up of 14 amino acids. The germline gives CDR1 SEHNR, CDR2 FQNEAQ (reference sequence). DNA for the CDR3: TGTGCCAGCAGCTTAGCGGGGGGCAAGAACGAGCAGCACTTC. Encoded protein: CASSLAGGKNEQHF.

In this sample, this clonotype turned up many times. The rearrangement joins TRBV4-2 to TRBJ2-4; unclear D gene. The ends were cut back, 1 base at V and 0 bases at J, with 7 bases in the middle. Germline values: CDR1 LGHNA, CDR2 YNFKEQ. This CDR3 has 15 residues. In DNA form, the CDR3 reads TGTGCCAGCAGCCAAGTCGCTCTAGCCAAAAACATTCAGTACTTC. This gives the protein CASSQVALAKNIQYF.

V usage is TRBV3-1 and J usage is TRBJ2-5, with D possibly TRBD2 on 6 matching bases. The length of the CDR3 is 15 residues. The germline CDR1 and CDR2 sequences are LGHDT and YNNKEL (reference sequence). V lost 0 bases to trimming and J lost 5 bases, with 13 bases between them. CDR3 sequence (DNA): TGTGCCAGCAGCCAAGAGGGGACTCTTGAGGAGACCCAGTACTTC. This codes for CASSQEGTLEETQYF.

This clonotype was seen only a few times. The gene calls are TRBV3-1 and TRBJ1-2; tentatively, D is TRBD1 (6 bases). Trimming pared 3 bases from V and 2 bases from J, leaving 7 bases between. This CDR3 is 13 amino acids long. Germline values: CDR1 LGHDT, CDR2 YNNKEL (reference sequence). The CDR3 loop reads CASSHQGNYGYTF. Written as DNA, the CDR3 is TGTGCCAGCAGCCACCAGGGGAACTATGGCTACACCTTC.

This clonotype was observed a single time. The CDR3 region is CSVGQANSGNTIYF. The DNA for the CDR3 is TGCAGCGTTGGACAGGCCAACTCTGGAAACACCATATATTTT. V and J are TRBV29-1 and TRBJ1-3; D possibly corresponds to TRBD1 (6 bases). Trimming removed 4 bases at V and 0 bases at J, with 10 bases between. The CDR3 length is 14 residues. Per the germline V gene, CDR1 is SQVTM and CDR2 is ANQGSEA.

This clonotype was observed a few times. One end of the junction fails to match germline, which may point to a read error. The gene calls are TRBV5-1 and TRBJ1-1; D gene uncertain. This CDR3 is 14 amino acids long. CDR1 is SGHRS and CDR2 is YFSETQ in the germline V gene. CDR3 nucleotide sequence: TGCGCCAGCAGCTTGGACGTCATGAACGCTGAAGCTTTCTTT. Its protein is CASSLDVMNAEAFF.

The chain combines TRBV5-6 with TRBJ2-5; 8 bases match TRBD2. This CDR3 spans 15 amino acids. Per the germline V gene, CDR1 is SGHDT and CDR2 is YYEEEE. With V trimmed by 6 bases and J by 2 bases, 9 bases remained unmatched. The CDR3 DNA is TGTGCCAGCAACACCCCCCGGGAGGGGCAAGAGACCCAGTACTTC. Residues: CASNTPREGQETQYF. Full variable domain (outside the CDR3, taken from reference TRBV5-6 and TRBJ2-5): DAGVTQSPTHLIKTRGQQVTLRCSPKSGHDTVSWYQQALGQGPQFIFQYYEEEERQRGNFPDRFSGHQFPNYSSELNVNALLLGDSALYLCASNTPREGQETQYFGPGTRLLVL.

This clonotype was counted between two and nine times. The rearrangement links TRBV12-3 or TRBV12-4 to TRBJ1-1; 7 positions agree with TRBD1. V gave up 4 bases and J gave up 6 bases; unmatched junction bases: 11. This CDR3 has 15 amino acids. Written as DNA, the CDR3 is TGTGCCAGCAGTTCCCGAGGGGGCAGGTGGGCTGAAGCTTTCTTT. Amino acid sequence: CASSSRGGRWAEAFF.

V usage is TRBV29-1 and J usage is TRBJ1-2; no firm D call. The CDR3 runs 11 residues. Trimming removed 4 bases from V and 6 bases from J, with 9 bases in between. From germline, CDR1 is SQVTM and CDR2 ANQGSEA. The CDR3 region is CSVGPEDGYTF. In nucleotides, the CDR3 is TGCAGCGTTGGGCCAGAGGATGGCTACACCTTC.

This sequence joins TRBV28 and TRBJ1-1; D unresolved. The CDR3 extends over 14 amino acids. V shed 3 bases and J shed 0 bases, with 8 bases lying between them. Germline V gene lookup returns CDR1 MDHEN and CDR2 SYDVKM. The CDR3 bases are TGTGCCAGCAGTTTTTGGGTTTTGAACACTGAAGCTTTCTTT. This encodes CASSFWVLNTEAFF. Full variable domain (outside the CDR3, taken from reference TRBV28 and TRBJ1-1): DVKVTQSSRYLVKRTGEKVFLECVQDMDHENMFWYRQDPGLGLRLIYFSYDVKMKEKGDIPEGYSVSREKKERFSLILESASTNQTSMYLCASSFWVLNTEAFFGQGTRLTVV.

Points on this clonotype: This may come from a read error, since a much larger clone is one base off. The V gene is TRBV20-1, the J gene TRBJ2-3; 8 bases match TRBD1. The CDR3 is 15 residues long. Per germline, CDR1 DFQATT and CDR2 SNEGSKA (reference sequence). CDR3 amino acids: CSTRGQGDNTDTQYF. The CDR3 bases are TGCAGTACTAGAGGACAGGGTGATAACACAGATACGCAGTATTTT.

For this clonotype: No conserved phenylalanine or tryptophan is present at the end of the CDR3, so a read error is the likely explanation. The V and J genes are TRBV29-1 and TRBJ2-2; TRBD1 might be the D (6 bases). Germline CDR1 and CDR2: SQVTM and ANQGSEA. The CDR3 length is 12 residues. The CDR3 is CSVGRGTGELFL. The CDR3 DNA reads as TGCAGTGTTGGCAGGGGCACCGGGGAGCTGTTTCTT.